These 6 T cell receptor beta chains came from one sample sequenced in a study of cytomegalovirus exposure and HLA in healthy donors (TCRdb year 2017). Libraries were made using the immunoSEQ multiplex PCR assay. The table was pulled from immuneACCESS by TCRdb, which kept in-frame rearrangements only. Such tables lose some clones; where checked, under half of the loss comes from unresolved V genes, and the rest has no known cause. The sample contains more than 120,000 clones, 85% to 90% of them found a single time. The ten largest account for roughly 9.4% of the sample. Sequenced sample: PBMCs. Receptors originate from a man aged 18 to 30 in good health and CMV-seropositive.

V is TRBV7-8 and J is TRBJ1-1, with D unresolved. The CDR3 covers 16 residues. With 1 base removed from V and 0 bases from J, the gap between germline ends came to 12 bases. CDR1 is SGHVS, CDR2 FQNEAQ, per germline. Here the CDR3 DNA reads TGTGCCAGCAGCTTAGAGAGGGTTCTCATGAACACTGAAGCTTTCTTT. Encoded protein: CASSLERVLMNTEAFF.

The gene calls are TRBV14 and TRBJ2-7, with TRBD1 identical over 7 bases. The germline gives CDR1 SGHDN, CDR2 FVKESK. The ends lost 4 bases at V and 2 bases at J; junction bases unmatched: 2. The CDR3 length is 13 residues. CDR3 loop: CASSRTGAYEQYF. The CDR3 DNA is TGTGCCAGCAGCCGTACAGGGGCCTACGAGCAGTACTTC.

The CDR3 reads CASSGQGGAEAFF. In DNA, the CDR3 is TGTGCCAGCAGTGGACAGGGGGGAGCTGAAGCTTTCTTT. The chain has TRBV6-1 and TRBJ1-1; the match to TRBD1 covers 9 bases. Looked up from germline, CDR1 is MNHNS and CDR2 is SASEGT. Germline trimming cut 4 bases from V and 6 bases from J; bases unmatched to any gene: 3. This CDR3 spans 13 amino acids.

The chain couples TRBV6-6 to TRBJ2-7; possibly TRBD1 for D (5 bases). V lost 6 bases, J lost 5 bases, and 20 bases lay in between. Germline assignment: CDR1 MNHNY and CDR2 SVGAGI (reference sequence). The CDR3 is 15 amino acids. The chain's CDR3 is CASRLQGQGRNEQYF. The CDR3 DNA reads TGTGCCAGCAGACTTCAGGGTCAAGGGCGCAACGAGCAGTACTTC.

V and J are TRBV6-5 and TRBJ1-6, with D unclear. CDR3 length: 14 amino acids. The germline gives CDR1 MNHEY, CDR2 SVGAGI. The V and J ends lost 0 bases and 9 bases respectively, with 9 bases between them. CDR3 residues: CASSYSRNFSPLHF. The CDR3 DNA reads TGTGCCAGCAGTTACTCGCGAAACTTTTCACCCCTCCACTTT.

The chain carries TRBV6-5 and TRBJ2-1; D is perhaps TRBD1 (5 bases). V lost 5 bases, J lost 10 bases, and 9 bases lay in between. The CDR3 totals 11 residues. In germline, CDR1 is MNHEY, CDR2 SVGAGI. The CDR3 sequence: CASSTWGEQFF. The CDR3 coding sequence is TGTGCCAGCAGTACCTGGGGCGAGCAGTTCTTC.